This T cell receptor (beta chain) is from a study of identical twins. Study-wide points: Models predicted too little out-of-frame TCR alpha sharing in monozygotic twins. Cross-sectional statistical analysis, not tracking of the same donors, underpinned the conclusions.

As concerns this clonotype: Its antigen is as yet unknown.

TCRdb re-called the 5' RACE reads through MiXCR, storing one row per CDR3 protein. The sample consists of 450,000 or so distinct CDR3 sequences, 13% to 15% of them appearing once. CDR3 length: 13 residues. The germline V and J ends were trimmed by 10 bases and 1 base, with 13 bases remaining between them. The germline V gene encodes CDR1 ENHRY and CDR2 SYGVKD. The data also belong to a second study, concerning yellow fever vaccine responses in identical twins.

This sequence originates from a woman aged 18-30 years in good health. Input material: CD4+ T cells sorted from blood. The chain is built from TRBV10-3 and TRBJ1-1, with D possibly being TRBD1 (5 bases). As DNA, the CDR3 is TGTGCCACGGCTCCGGGGCGGAACACTGAAGCTTTCTTT. Its protein is CATAPGRNTEAFF.